Following are 18 T cell receptor beta chains from one sample sequenced in a study of metastatic and nonmetastatic thyroid tumors. Via MiXCR, TCRdb re-called the PCR reads. The data contain about 20,000 clones, around 20% of them seen just once; the ten biggest clones take up 25% to 30%. Treatment of any kind had been given to no patient before thyroid surgery. The sample comprised blood. The receptors originated from a female donor with papillary thyroid cancer or a benign thyroid nodule (not recorded which). Some clones in this sample may be carry-over from other donors' samples.

This clone is medium-sized (0.01 to 0.1%) by share. V gene TRBV28 combines with J gene TRBJ1-3, with 7 positions matching TRBD1. Per germline, CDR1 MDHEN and CDR2 SYDVKM. This CDR3 is built from 17 residues. V shed 4 bases, J shed 0 bases, and the junction held 9 bases outside the gene matches. The CDR3 DNA reads TGTGCCAGCAGTTCTTTGGGACAGTACCACTCTGGAAACACCATATATTTT. It yields the protein CASSSLGQYHSGNTIYF.

This clone was recorded many times. The rearrangement uses TRBV4-2 and TRBJ2-7, with a possible D match to TRBD1 (6 bases). CDR1 and CDR2 (germline): LGHNA, YNFKEQ. V was cut by 4 bases and J by 1 base, with 14 bases left in between. This CDR3 has 15 amino acids. The CDR3 reads CASSPGGPLSYEQYF. CDR3 DNA sequence: TGTGCCAGCAGCCCTGGGGGCCCGTTATCCTACGAGCAGTACTTC.

This clone was observed at least ten times. CDR3 DNA sequence: TGTGCCAGTAGCCCTGACCGCGCGGACAAACCTGGAAACACCATATATTTT. Amino acid sequence: CASSPDRADKPGNTIYF. The gene calls are TRBV19 and TRBJ1-3, with a possible D match to TRBD1 (5 bases). Deletions cut 6 bases from V and 2 bases from J, with 20 bases between. The CDR3 has 17 residues. Germline CDR1 reads LNHDA; CDR2 reads SQIVND (reference sequence).

This clone has a count of ten or more. The chain joins TRBV19 to TRBJ1-1; 7 bases are a match to TRBD1. With V trimmed by 4 bases and J by 4 bases, 0 bases remained unmatched. Germline V lookup: CDR1 LNHDA, CDR2 SQIVND (reference sequence). This CDR3 comprises 12 residues. CDR3 sequence: CASSRQGTEAFF. Written as DNA, the CDR3 is TGTGCCAGTAGTAGACAGGGCACTGAAGCTTTCTTT.

This clone came up a few times. Just one base apart from a much larger clone, this may be a read error. The genes are TRBV29-1 and TRBJ2-1; possible D gene TRBD2, 6 bases. Trimming stripped 7 bases from V and 8 bases from J, with 12 bases between. This CDR3 spans 11 amino acids. Per germline, CDR1 SQVTM and CDR2 ANQGSEA. In DNA form, the CDR3 reads TGCAGCGGCGGAGGGTCTCATGAGCAGTTCTTC. It specifies CSGGGSHEQFF.

This clone was seen a few times. The chain is built from TRBV6-1 and TRBJ2-3; D may be TRBD1 (6 bases). CDR3 length: 14 residues. Germline values: CDR1 MNHNS, CDR2 SASEGT. With 4 bases removed from V and 14 bases from J, the gap between germline ends came to 22 bases. DNA for the CDR3: TGTGCCAGCAGTGCATCACCTCGGACAGATACGAGGTATTTT. It is translated as CASSASPRTDTRYF.

Judged by abundance, this clone is medium-sized. This chain joins TRBV6-1 and TRBJ1-1; 7 bases line up with TRBD1. The CDR3 length is 14 residues. V shed 5 bases, J shed 1 base, and the junction held 4 bases outside the gene matches. The germline V gene has CDR1 MNHNS and CDR2 SASEGT. CDR3 sequence reads: CASSRTGENTEAFF. Written as DNA, the CDR3 is TGTGCCAGCAGTCGGACAGGAGAGAACACTGAAGCTTTCTTT.

This clone was seen at least ten times. This CDR3 is also generated by other DNA sequences in the sample. The rearrangement joins TRBV19 to TRBJ2-3, with 11 bases matching TRBD2. The CDR3 extends over 15 amino acids. V shed 5 bases and J 4 bases; nucleotides not matched to a gene: 5. Per the germline V gene, CDR1 is LNHDA and CDR2 is SQIVND (reference sequence). The CDR3 DNA reads as TGTGCCAGTAGTGAACTAGCGGGGGCCCCAGATACGCAGTATTTT. This codes for CASSELAGAPDTQYF.

The chain couples TRBV10-3 to TRBJ2-1; D not resolved. Germline CDR1 reads ENHRY; CDR2 reads SYGVKD. Deletions cut 8 bases from V and 0 bases from J, with 11 bases between. There are 14 residues in the CDR3. The CDR3 DNA is TGTGCCATCGGGTCTTCGAGCTCCTACAATGAGCAGTTCTTC. It encodes CAIGSSSSYNEQFF.

There are a few counts of this clone. The final CDR3 position lacks the conserved phenylalanine or tryptophan, pointing to a likely read error. This chain's CDR3 is CAGTLGGEHTGELFL. Written as DNA, the CDR3 is TGTGCCGGCACTCTCGGGGGAGAGCACACCGGGGAGCTGTTTCTT. V and J are TRBV28 and TRBJ2-2, with a tentative D call TRBD2 (6 bases). The germline V and J ends were trimmed by 11 bases and 3 bases, with 19 bases remaining between them. Germline V gives CDR1 MDHEN, CDR2 SYDVKM. The CDR3 consists of 15 residues.

This chain uses TRBV19 with TRBJ1-4, with D tentatively TRBD1 (5 bases). CDR1 LNHDA and CDR2 SQIVND come from the germline V gene (reference sequence). The V end was cut by 9 bases, the J end by 7 bases, with 24 bases between. This CDR3 has 16 amino acids. CDR3 nucleotides: TGTGCCAGCGCCGGGACGTGGAATGGCTTAGGTGAAAAACTGTTTTTT. Protein sequence: CASAGTWNGLGEKLFF.

This clone has a count of ten or more. The chain employs TRBV18 and TRBJ1-4, with TRBD1 as a possible D gene (5 bases). The ends were cut back, 3 bases at V and 6 bases at J, with 8 bases in the middle. The CDR3 runs to 13 residues. Per germline, CDR1 KGHSH and CDR2 LQKENI. This CDR3 is CASSPEQDEKLFF. The CDR3 nucleotides read TGTGCCAGCTCACCGGAACAGGATGAAAAACTGTTTTTT.

This clone was observed a handful of times. CDR3 coding DNA: TGTGCCAGCAGTCAACCGAGGGATACAGGGATCACTGAAGCTTTCTTT. Protein product: CASSQPRDTGITEAFF. The chain is built from TRBV6-1 and TRBJ1-1, with D maybe TRBD1 (6 bases). This CDR3 spans 16 amino acids. Trimming shortened V by 5 bases and J by 4 bases, and 20 bases separated the two germline ends. The germline gives CDR1 MNHNS, CDR2 SASEGT.

This clone was picked up many times. This chain uses TRBV28 with TRBJ2-5; no clear D. The CDR3 has 19 amino acids. V gave up 4 bases and J gave up 4 bases, with 28 bases separating them. CDR1 MDHEN and CDR2 SYDVKM come from the germline V gene. CDR3 in amino acids: CASSSPHARDIYSRETQYF. Written as DNA, the CDR3 is TGTGCCAGCAGTTCCCCCCATGCGCGAGATATCTACTCCCGAGAGACCCAGTACTTC.

The chain has TRBV6-2 or TRBV6-3 and TRBJ2-3; possible D gene TRBD1, 5 bases. The CDR3 is 15 amino acids. The V end lost 10 bases, the J end lost 5 bases, and 22 bases lay between the germline ends. Germline V lookup: CDR1 MNHEY, CDR2 SVGEGT. The CDR3 DNA is TGTGCCATCAGCCTCGTCCTCCGCAGGGAAGATACGCAGTATTTT. Protein sequence: CAISLVLRREDTQYF.

This clone showed up just a few times. Given a much more abundant clone one base away, this may be a read error. This sequence joins TRBV2 and TRBJ1-1; D gene ambiguous. Germline lookup yields CDR1 SNHLY and CDR2 FYNNEI. This CDR3 has 14 residues. V shed 6 bases and J shed 5 bases, with 16 bases lying between them. CDR3 region: CASRQTWSGTEAFF. CDR3 sequence (DNA): TGTGCCAGCAGACAGACATGGTCGGGGACTGAAGCTTTCTTT.

The rearrangement links TRBV12-3 or TRBV12-4 to TRBJ2-7; 7 bases are shared with TRBD1. Unmatched junction bases numbered 10, after V lost 7 bases and J lost 7 bases. This CDR3 has 13 amino acids. Here the CDR3 reads CASIRGQTFEQYF. DNA for the CDR3: TGTGCCAGCATCCGGGGACAGACCTTTGAGCAGTACTTC.

This clone was recorded a few times. The chain joins TRBV12-3 or TRBV12-4 to TRBJ2-1, with unresolved D. This CDR3 is built from 14 residues. Trimming cost V 2 bases and J 6 bases, with 11 bases left between them. The CDR3 nucleotides read TGTGCCAGCAGTTTACAAAAATACGGCAATGAGCAGTTCTTC. This sequence encodes CASSLQKYGNEQFF.